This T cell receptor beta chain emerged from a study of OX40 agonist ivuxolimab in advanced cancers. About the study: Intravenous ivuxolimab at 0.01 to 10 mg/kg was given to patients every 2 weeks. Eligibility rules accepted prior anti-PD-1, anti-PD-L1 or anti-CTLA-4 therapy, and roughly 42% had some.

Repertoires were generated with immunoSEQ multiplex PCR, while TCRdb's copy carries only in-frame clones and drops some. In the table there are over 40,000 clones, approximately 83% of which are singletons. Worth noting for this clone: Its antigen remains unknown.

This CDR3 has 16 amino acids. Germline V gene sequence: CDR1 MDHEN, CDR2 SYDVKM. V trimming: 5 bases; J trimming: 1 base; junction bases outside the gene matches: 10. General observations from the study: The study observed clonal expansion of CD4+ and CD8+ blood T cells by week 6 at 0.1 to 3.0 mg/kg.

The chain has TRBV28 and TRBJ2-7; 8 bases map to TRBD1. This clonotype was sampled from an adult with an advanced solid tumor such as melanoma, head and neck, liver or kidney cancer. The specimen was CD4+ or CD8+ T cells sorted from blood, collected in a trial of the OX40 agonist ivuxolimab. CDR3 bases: TGTGCCAGCAGTCTTTCCGGGACAGGAATATCCTACGAGCAGTACTTC. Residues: CASSLSGTGISYEQYF.